Listed here are 21 T cell receptor beta chains from one sample, sequenced in a study of cytomegalovirus exposure and HLA in healthy donors. The PCR was carried out with 60 Vbeta primers and 13 Jbeta primers. Here immunoSEQ multiplex PCR was the method, and the copy in TCRdb shows in-frame clones only, minus some. This repertoire includes about 53,000 clones. The specimen sequenced was PBMCs. These receptors came from a woman aged 18-29 years in good health and CMV-seronegative.

V is TRBV29-1 and J is TRBJ2-7; D perhaps matches TRBD1 (5 bases). V was shortened by 5 bases and J by 3 bases, with 14 bases between the two germline ends. The germline gives CDR1 SQVTM, CDR2 ANQGSEA. The CDR3 contains 13 residues. For the CDR3, the DNA is TGCAGCGTTAAAGGGAACAGGAACTACGAGCAGTACTTC. Translated: CSVKGNRNYEQYF.

This chain connects TRBV5-6 to TRBJ1-5; D possibly corresponds to TRBD1 (6 bases). CDR1 and CDR2 (germline): SGHDT, YYEEEE. The length of the CDR3 is 15 residues. Between the trimmed V and J ends, which lost 0 bases and 7 bases, there was a span of 14 bases. The DNA for the CDR3 is TGTGCCAGCAGCTTGGGGGCAGGGGTGGGACAGCCCCAGCATTTT. Amino acid sequence: CASSLGAGVGQPQHF.

This chain links TRBV5-1 with TRBJ2-7; D is perhaps TRBD1 (6 bases). The germline V and J ends were trimmed by 4 bases and 2 bases, with 16 bases remaining between them. The CDR3 has 15 residues. The germline CDR1 and CDR2 sequences are SGHRS and YFSETQ. Here the CDR3 DNA reads TGCGCCAGCAGCCCTGGGGCAGGGGTCACCTACGAGCAGTACTTC. Amino acids: CASSPGAGVTYEQYF.

This chain uses TRBV6-1 with TRBJ2-5; weak D call: TRBD1 (6 bases). In germline, CDR1 is MNHNS, CDR2 SASEGT. Trimming pared 1 base from V and 5 bases from J, leaving 11 bases between. The CDR3 length is 14 residues. The CDR3 DNA reads as TGTGCCAGCAGTGAAGGTTACAGGGCTGAGACCCAGTACTTC. Amino acids: CASSEGYRAETQYF.

The CDR3 reads CASCGTASTDTQYF. In DNA, the CDR3 is TGTGCCAGCTGCGGGACAGCTAGCACAGATACGCAGTATTTT. The gene calls are TRBV6-5 and TRBJ2-3; a weak D match, TRBD1 (7 bases). The CDR3 is 14 residues long. V was pared by 8 bases and J by 0 bases, with 12 bases between. Germline V gene sequence: CDR1 MNHEY, CDR2 SVGAGI.

This chain connects TRBV13 to TRBJ2-7; 9 nucleotides align to TRBD2. The trim removed 4 bases at V and 0 bases at J, leaving 7 bases unmatched. CDR1 and CDR2 (germline): PRHDT, FYEKMQ (reference sequence). This CDR3 is built from 16 residues. The CDR3 DNA reads as TGTGCCAGCAGCTCCCTCAGCGGGGGGCACTCCTACGAGCAGTACTTC. Translation: CASSSLSGGHSYEQYF.

The chain has TRBV5-1 and TRBJ2-5; 9 bases are a match to TRBD1. J lost 4 bases, V lost 4 bases, and 11 bases had no gene match. The CDR3 length is 16 residues. Germline-derived CDR1 and CDR2 are SGHRS and YFSETQ. The CDR3 nucleotides are TGCGCCAGCAGCCTGGACCCGGGACAGGGAGGAGAGACCCAGTACTTC. Its translation: CASSLDPGQGGETQYF.

The J gene is TRBJ2-7, the V gene TRBV9, with TRBD1 identical over 7 bases. J gave up 3 bases and V 3 bases, and 3 bases lay outside the gene matches. CDR1 SGDLS and CDR2 YYNGEE come from the germline V gene. The length of the CDR3 is 13 residues. The CDR3 loop is CASSEGAGYEQYF. The CDR3 DNA follows: TGTGCCAGCAGCGAGGGGGCCGGCTACGAGCAGTACTTC.

This chain's CDR3 is CASSKGVSDRVTIYF. In DNA form, the CDR3 reads TGTGCCAGCAGCAAGGGGGTCTCCGACCGGGTCACCATATATTTT. J is TRBJ1-3 and V is TRBV5-4; tentatively, D is TRBD1 (6 bases). V lost 4 bases and J lost 9, with 20 bases in between. In germline, CDR1 is SGHNT, CDR2 YYREEE (reference sequence). This CDR3 has 15 residues. Full variable domain (missing parts from reference TRBV5-4 and TRBJ1-3): ETGVTQSPTHLIKTRGQQVTLRCSSQSGHNTVSWYQQALGQGPQFIFQYYREEENGRGNFPPRFSGLQFPNYSSELNVNALELDDSALYLCASSKGVSDRVTIYFGEGSWLTVV.

The chain is built from TRBV11-2 and TRBJ2-7, with a weak D call TRBD1 (6 bases). V was pared by 5 bases and J by 1 base, with 12 bases between. CDR1 and CDR2 from the germline V gene are SGHAT and FQNNGV. The CDR3 length is 14 residues. The CDR3 loop is CASSGTQRSYEQYF. The CDR3 bases are TGTGCCAGCAGCGGGACACAGCGTTCCTACGAGCAGTACTTC.

This chain uses TRBV30 with TRBJ1-6; D gene uncertain. The CDR3 has 17 amino acids. Trimming removed 7 bases from V and 0 bases from J, with 19 bases in between. Germline loops: CDR1 GTSNPN, CDR2 SVGIG (reference sequence). Here the CDR3 reads CALNAGQASSYNSPLHF. CDR3 nucleotide sequence: TGTGCCTTGAACGCCGGCCAGGCATCCTCCTATAATTCACCCCTCCACTTT.

V gene TRBV6-5 combines with J gene TRBJ2-7, with D tentatively TRBD2 (6 bases). V was shortened by 9 bases and J by 3 bases, with 18 bases between the two germline ends. Germline loops: CDR1 MNHEY, CDR2 SVGAGI. The CDR3 has 14 amino acids. CDR3 sequence reads: CASSPSERLYEQYF. For the CDR3, the DNA is TGTGCCAGTAGCCCTAGCGAGAGACTCTACGAGCAGTACTTC.

The chain couples TRBV5-1 to TRBJ2-1; D possibly corresponds to TRBD2 (6 bases). This CDR3 spans 16 amino acids. V was pared by 0 bases and J by 4 bases, with 14 bases between. Germline assignment: CDR1 SGHRS and CDR2 YFSETQ. Here the CDR3 reads CASSLGPAGSYNEQFF. The CDR3 DNA is TGCGCCAGCAGCTTGGGGCCCGCGGGGTCATACAATGAGCAGTTCTTC.

The rearrangement links TRBV5-1 to TRBJ2-7; 7 nucleotides match TRBD2. V gave up 6 bases and J gave up 2 bases; unmatched junction bases: 14. CDR3 length equals 16 residues. CDR1 and CDR2 from the germline V gene are SGHRS and YFSETQ. In nucleotides, the CDR3 is TGCGCCAGCACTAGCGGTCCTGGGGCAGGCCCCTACGAGCAGTACTTC. As protein: CASTSGPGAGPYEQYF. The whole variable domain, filled in from reference TRBV5-1 and TRBJ2-7, reads KAGVTQTPRYLIKTRGQQVTLSCSPISGHRSVSWYQQTPGQGLQFLFEYFSETQRNKGNFPGRFSGRQFSNSRSEMNVSTLELGDSALYLCASTSGPGAGPYEQYFGPGTRLTVT.

The chain is built from TRBV7-9 and TRBJ2-7, with 7 bases identical to TRBD2. J gave up 0 bases and V 2 bases, and 10 bases lay outside the gene matches. This CDR3 is 17 amino acids long. Germline V gene data show CDR1 as SEHNR and CDR2 as FQNEAQ (reference sequence). The CDR3 loop reads CASSLKVSGHPSYEQYF. DNA for the CDR3: TGTGCCAGCAGCTTAAAGGTTAGCGGGCACCCCTCCTACGAGCAGTACTTC. Full variable domain (remainder filled in from reference TRBV7-9 and TRBJ2-7): DTGVSQNPRHKITKRGQNVTFRCDPISEHNRLYWYRQTLGQGPEFLTYFQNEAQLEKSRLLSDRFSAERPKGSFSTLEIQRTEQGDSAMYLCASSLKVSGHPSYEQYFGPGTRLTVT.

Worth noting for this clone: An end of the junction differs from the germline gene, which may be a read error. At the DNA level, this CDR3 is encoded by other sequences in the same sample as well. The gene calls are TRBV10-3 and TRBJ1-2; tentative D call: TRBD1 (5 bases). CDR1 and CDR2 (germline): ENHRY, SYGVKD. This CDR3 has 11 residues. Written as DNA, the CDR3 is TGTGCCATAAGTGAGATCAGGGTCTGGACCTTC. This encodes CAISEIRVWTF.

V and J are TRBV18 and TRBJ1-5; 7 positions agree with TRBD1. The ends lost 3 bases at V and 1 base at J; junction bases unmatched: 3. The CDR3 contains 15 residues. Germline CDR1 reads KGHSH; CDR2 reads LQKENI. The CDR3 nucleotides read TGTGCCAGCTCACCGACAGGGATGAGCAATCAGCCCCAGCATTTT. Protein product: CASSPTGMSNQPQHF.

The chain's CDR3 is CASSLAVTASQTEAFF. Written as DNA, the CDR3 is TGCGCCAGCAGCTTGGCCGTAACAGCCTCACAAACTGAAGCTTTCTTT. The gene calls are TRBV5-1 and TRBJ1-1; D unclear. CDR3 length: 16 residues. Trimming cost V 0 bases and J 5 bases, with 17 bases left between them. Germline CDR1 is SGHRS and CDR2 is YFSETQ.

The V gene is TRBV4-1, the J gene TRBJ1-6; D perhaps matches TRBD1 (6 bases). From germline, CDR1 is MGHRA and CDR2 YSYEKL. The CDR3 is made up of 15 amino acids. Trimming removed 5 bases at V and 7 bases at J, with 15 bases between. The CDR3 protein is CASSTHRAGNSPLHF. CDR3 DNA: TGCGCCAGCAGCACGCACAGGGCCGGGAATTCACCCCTCCACTTT.

V is TRBV7-2 and J is TRBJ2-2, with D maybe TRBD1 (5 bases). Trimming cost V 6 bases and J 8 bases, with 25 bases left between them. The CDR3 has 17 amino acids. Germline V gene lookup returns CDR1 SGHTA and CDR2 FQGNSA. The DNA of the CDR3 is TGTGCCAGCAGAAGATTAAAAATCAGGGTTTCGGGTGGGGAGCTGTTTTTT. Amino acids: CASRRLKIRVSGGELFF.

The chain joins TRBV5-1 to TRBJ2-3; weak D call: TRBD1 (5 bases). The CDR3 covers 15 residues. Germline CDR1 and CDR2: SGHRS and YFSETQ. V lost 2 bases and J 2 bases, leaving 12 bases between the germline ends. This CDR3 reads CASSLDSFNTDTQYF. DNA for the CDR3: TGCGCCAGCAGCTTAGACAGTTTTAACACAGATACGCAGTATTTT.